The source of this TCR beta chain is a study of blood T cell repertoires in COVID-19. Study summary: Both acute and convalescent COVID-19 samples were obtained from the United States, Italy and Spain. T cells, B-cell-depleted T cells, or PBMCs provided the cDNA or gDNA that served as material.

The CDR3 has 15 amino acids. Trimming took off 7 bases at V and 8 bases at J, with 21 bases between the two ends. Germline V CDR1 and CDR2: LNHDA, SQIVND (reference sequence). The table lists this clone with a count of one. Authors' data handling: Amplifying reference gene primers gave estimates of nucleated cell counts. Assay used: immunoSEQ multiplex PCR; TCRdb lists only in-frame clones, some missing. V and J calls and clone size are those listed in that table; D and trimming were worked out from the DNA. The sample has approximately 170,000 clones, approximately 79% seen once; the top ten hold approximately 3%.

This chain links TRBV19 with TRBJ1-5, with no clear D. The source is a woman aged 80 or over with acute or convalescent COVID-19. Source material: peripheral blood. CDR3 nucleotides: TGTGCCAGTACCCCTAACGGCCAGACTAGGGAGCCCCAGCATTTT. Protein: CASTPNGQTREPQHF.